The 28 T cell receptor beta chains given below trace back to one sample, sequenced in a study of blood T cells in healthy people across ages. Primed by a sample-barcoded 5' primer and a J-beta primer mix, a second PCR proceeded for 7 to 11 cycles. TCRdb fed the 5' RACE reads into MiXCR, producing one record per CDR3 protein. The table includes 1.5 million to 2 million distinct CDR3 sequences, roughly two fifths detected once. Specimen: blood. Receptor source: a human donor in good health.

In its sample, this clonotype was seen once. The V and J genes are TRBV2 and TRBJ1-4; D perhaps matches TRBD1 (5 bases). This CDR3 is 13 amino acids long. V was trimmed by 9 bases and J by 3 bases, leaving 11 bases between them. Germline CDR1 and CDR2: SNHLY and FYNNEI. The CDR3 reads CASTGPANEKLFF. CDR3 bases: TGTGCCAGTACGGGGCCGGCTAATGAAAAACTGTTTTTT.

The chain links TRBV3-1 to TRBJ2-7; tentatively, D is TRBD1 (6 bases). This CDR3 contains 13 residues. V lost 1 base to trimming and J lost 6 bases, with 10 bases between them. Germline CDR1 reads LGHDT; CDR2 reads YNNKEL (reference sequence). The CDR3 DNA sequence: TGTGCCAGCAGCCAAGGAACAGGGTCCGAGCAGTACTTC. Protein sequence: CASSQGTGSEQYF.

This clonotype was seen only a few times. The chain couples TRBV7-9 to TRBJ2-5; TRBD1 agrees at 9 bases. With V trimmed by 4 bases and J by 5 bases, 11 bases remained unmatched. Per germline, CDR1 SEHNR and CDR2 FQNEAQ (reference sequence). CDR3 size: 16 residues. The CDR3 reads CASSYLLQGAEETQYF. The CDR3 DNA reads as TGTGCCAGCAGCTATCTCCTACAGGGGGCGGAGGAGACCCAGTACTTC. The entire variable domain, with the rest obtained from reference TRBV7-9 and TRBJ2-5, is as follows: DTGVSQNPRHKITKRGQNVTFRCDPISEHNRLYWYRQTLGQGPEFLTYFQNEAQLEKSRLLSDRFSAERPKGSFSTLEIQRTEQGDSAMYLCASSYLLQGAEETQYFGPGTRLLVL.

The chain is built from TRBV13 and TRBJ2-7; 8 nucleotides line up with TRBD2. The trim removed 1 base at V and 3 bases at J, leaving 5 bases unmatched. The CDR3 runs to 15 residues. From germline, CDR1 is PRHDT and CDR2 FYEKMQ (reference sequence). The DNA for the CDR3 is TGTGCCAGCAGCTTAGAGGGTAGCGGGGACTACGAGCAGTACTTC. As protein: CASSLEGSGDYEQYF.

The chain has TRBV20-1 and TRBJ2-5; the match to TRBD2 covers 8 bases. Unmatched junction bases numbered 4, after V lost 2 bases and J lost 2 bases. CDR3 length: 14 amino acids. Germline V lookup: CDR1 DFQATT, CDR2 SNEGSKA (reference sequence). The CDR3 DNA follows: TGCAGTGCTAGAAGGCGGGGGGTACAAGAGACCCAGTACTTC. As protein: CSARRRGVQETQYF.

This clonotype was observed a handful of times. CDR3 protein: CASNPRDRDSYEQYF. CDR3 nucleotide sequence: TGTGCCAGCAATCCCCGGGACAGGGACTCCTACGAGCAGTACTTC. The genes are TRBV6-2 or TRBV6-3 and TRBJ2-7; 9 bases fit TRBD1. The V gene's germline CDR1 is MNHEY and CDR2 SVGEGT. This CDR3 contains 15 residues. After removal of 7 bases from V and 0 bases from J, the junction contained 7 bases not matched to a gene.

This clonotype turned up a few times. The chain couples TRBV30 to TRBJ1-5; possible D gene TRBD1, 5 bases. Germline V gene lookup returns CDR1 GTSNPN and CDR2 SVGIG (reference sequence). The CDR3 contains 16 residues. Trimming removed 1 base at V and 1 base at J, with 14 bases between. The CDR3 is CAWSAAQGVSNQPQHF. DNA for the CDR3: TGTGCCTGGAGTGCAGCCCAGGGAGTCAGCAATCAGCCCCAGCATTTT.

J is TRBJ2-5 and V is TRBV7-2; TRBD2 agrees at 8 bases. V lost 7 bases, J lost 7 bases, and 20 bases stayed unmatched. Germline V gene lookup returns CDR1 SGHTA and CDR2 FQGNSA. This CDR3 contains 17 residues. The CDR3 sequence is CASTQYRAGASGGTQYF. In DNA form, the CDR3 reads TGTGCCAGCACCCAATACCGAGCGGGAGCTTCTGGGGGGACCCAGTACTTC.

The sample holds a few counts of this clonotype. V is TRBV5-1 and J is TRBJ2-5, with D possibly matching TRBD2 (5 bases). In germline, CDR1 is SGHRS, CDR2 YFSETQ. The CDR3 runs to 12 residues. The V end lost 0 bases, the J end lost 10 bases, and 10 bases lay between the germline ends. Here the CDR3 reads CASSLEEGLQYF. Here the CDR3 DNA reads TGCGCCAGCAGCTTGGAAGAGGGCCTCCAGTACTTC. The full variable domain, with the rest looked up from reference TRBV5-1 and TRBJ2-5, is KAGVTQTPRYLIKTRGQQVTLSCSPISGHRSVSWYQQTPGQGLQFLFEYFSETQRNKGNFPGRFSGRQFSNSRSEMNVSTLELGDSALYLCASSLEEGLQYFGPGTRLLVL.

To note about this clonotype: A read error may account for a junction end that differs from germline. The gene calls are TRBV7-3 and TRBJ2-3, with TRBD2 as a possible D gene (5 bases). The CDR3 contains 13 residues. Per the germline V gene, CDR1 is SGHTA and CDR2 is FQGTGA. The CDR3 DNA follows: TGTCCCAGCAGCCTAGGAGGTCCAGATACGCAGTATTTT. Its translation: CPSSLGGPDTQYF.

V usage is TRBV4-3 and J usage is TRBJ2-3; D remains unclear. The germline V gene encodes CDR1 LGHNA and CDR2 YSLEER. This CDR3 has 14 amino acids. Trimming removed 1 base from V and 10 bases from J, with 15 bases in between. CDR3 region: CASSQGRFADAQYF. The CDR3 DNA follows: TGCGCCAGCAGCCAAGGGCGATTTGCGGATGCGCAGTATTTT.

The chain is built from TRBV9 and TRBJ2-7; the match to TRBD1 covers 8 bases. Trimming at V came to 3 bases and at J to 5 bases, leaving 13 bases not matched to a gene. The CDR3 extends over 16 amino acids. CDR1 and CDR2 (germline): SGDLS, YYNGEE. The CDR3, as DNA: TGTGCCAGCAGCGGGGGCTCCGGGACAGGTGCCCACGAGCAGTACTTC. It is translated as CASSGGSGTGAHEQYF. The variable domain in full, completed from reference TRBV9 and TRBJ2-7, reads DSGVTQTPKHLITATGQRVTLRCSPRSGDLSVYWYQQSLDQGLQFLIQYYNGEERAKGNILERFSAQQFPDLHSELNLSSLELGDSALYFCASSGGSGTGAHEQYFGPGTRLTVT.

As regards this clonotype: At one of its ends the junction is not consistent with the germline gene, which may arise from a read error. This chain links TRBV7-2 with TRBJ2-1; tentatively, D is TRBD2 (5 bases). This CDR3 comprises 16 residues. Germline V gives CDR1 SGHTA, CDR2 FQGNSA. The CDR3 DNA reads as TGTGCCAGCGGCTTAGGCCCGGGGAGTGGGTACAATGAGCAGTTCTTC. It is translated as CASGLGPGSGYNEQFF.

This chain joins TRBV18 and TRBJ1-6, with unresolved D. The V end was cut by 3 bases, the J end by 10 bases, with 19 bases between. This CDR3 is built from 16 residues. The germline V gene encodes CDR1 KGHSH and CDR2 LQKENI. CDR3 DNA sequence: TGTGCCAGCTCACCCGGCGGCAGGAGGCTTGACTCACCCCTCCACTTT. Protein product: CASSPGGRRLDSPLHF.

This clonotype was seen a few times. This chain links TRBV7-2 with TRBJ2-5; weak D call: TRBD2 (5 bases). Trimming pared 3 bases from V and 2 bases from J, leaving 16 bases between. This CDR3 contains 16 residues. Germline V gene lookup returns CDR1 SGHTA and CDR2 FQGNSA. The CDR3 loop reads CASSFGRGEGQETQYF. In DNA form, the CDR3 reads TGTGCCAGCAGCTTTGGACGGGGAGAGGGACAAGAGACCCAGTACTTC.

The CDR3, as DNA: TGCAGCGTTGTGATCCGGGACCCTCAAGAGACCCAGTACTTC. It specifies CSVVIRDPQETQYF. The chain employs TRBV29-1 and TRBJ2-5; D is perhaps TRBD1 or TRBD2 (5 bases each). The CDR3 consists of 14 residues. Germline assignment: CDR1 SQVTM and CDR2 ANQGSEA. The V gene lost 4 bases and the J gene lost 2 bases, with 14 bases spanning the gap.

The chain joins TRBV25-1 to TRBJ1-1; TRBD1 matches at 8 bases. Trimming removed 4 bases from V and 6 bases from J; junction bases left unmatched: 10. The CDR3 sequence is 15 residues long. Per germline, CDR1 MGHDK and CDR2 SYGVNS. CDR3 region: CASSAYRGAAAEAFF. The CDR3 bases are TGTGCCAGCAGTGCCTACAGGGGGGCGGCCGCTGAAGCTTTCTTT.

This clonotype was seen a handful of times. The chain joins TRBV7-3 to TRBJ2-5, with a tentative D call TRBD2 (6 bases). Germline V gene lookup returns CDR1 SGHTA and CDR2 FQGTGA. The ends were cut back, 5 bases at V and 4 bases at J, with 20 bases in the middle. The CDR3 is 16 amino acids. The CDR3 nucleotides read TGTGCCAGCAGCCGCGGAGGGACCCCTCGGGGAGAGACCCAGTACTTC. Translation gives CASSRGGTPRGETQYF.

In its sample, this clonotype was seen a few times. This chain uses TRBV20-1 with TRBJ1-5; no clear D. Germline V gives CDR1 DFQATT, CDR2 SNEGSKA (reference sequence). This CDR3 contains 12 residues. The V end lost 1 base, the J end lost 5 bases, and 6 bases lay between the germline ends. CDR3 sequence reads: CSARGGYQPQHF. In DNA form, the CDR3 reads TGCAGTGCTAGAGGGGGATATCAGCCCCAGCATTTT.

V usage is TRBV7-2 and J usage is TRBJ1-2; D is possibly TRBD1 (5 bases). This CDR3 has 15 amino acids. Deletions cut 6 bases from V and 4 bases from J, with 18 bases between. CDR1 and CDR2 (germline): SGHTA, FQGNSA. Here the CDR3 DNA reads TGTACCAGCAGGAATGGAGGGGTTATGTTCTATGGCTACACCTTC. It specifies CTSRNGGVMFYGYTF. Looking up the rest from reference TRBV7-2 and TRBJ1-2 gives the full variable domain: GAGVSQSPSNKVTEKGKDVELRCDPISGHTALYWYRQSLGQGLEFLIYFQGNSAPDKSGLPSDRFSAERTGGSVSTLTIQRTQQEDSAVYLCTSRNGGVMFYGYTFGSGTRLTVV.

Notes on this clonotype: The junction departs from the called germline gene at one end, perhaps through a read error. The chain combines TRBV10-3 with TRBJ2-1; 8 positions match TRBD1. The CDR3 totals 14 residues. CDR1 is ENHRY, CDR2 SYGVKD, per germline. The CDR3 nucleotides are TGTGTCATCAGCGACCCCACGACAGGGGATGAGCAGTTCTTC. Residues: CVISDPTTGDEQFF.

This clonotype has only a few counts. The gene calls are TRBV20-1 and TRBJ1-1, with a tentative D call TRBD1 (5 bases). The CDR3 sequence is 9 residues long. V shed 6 bases and J shed 11 bases, with 10 bases lying between them. Germline V gene data show CDR1 as DFQATT and CDR2 as SNEGSKA (reference sequence). The CDR3 nucleotides read TGCAGTGCAATAAGACAGGCTTTCTTT. This sequence encodes CSAIRQAFF.

This chain joins TRBV28 and TRBJ2-3; 9 positions match TRBD2. The CDR3 totals 16 residues. After removal of 1 base from V and 2 bases from J, the junction contained 4 bases not matched to a gene. Germline CDR1 reads MDHEN; CDR2 reads SYDVKM. The CDR3 DNA reads as TGTGCCAGCAGTTTATTTGCTAGCGGGATCACAGATACGCAGTATTTT. Its translation: CASSLFASGITDTQYF. The whole variable domain, remainder taken from reference TRBV28 and TRBJ2-3, is DVKVTQSSRYLVKRTGEKVFLECVQDMDHENMFWYRQDPGLGLRLIYFSYDVKMKEKGDIPEGYSVSREKKERFSLILESASTNQTSMYLCASSLFASGITDTQYFGPGTRLTVL.

The rearrangement joins TRBV6-6 to TRBJ2-3; no clear D. V shed 2 bases and J shed 6 bases, with 9 bases lying between them. Germline CDR1 is MNHNY and CDR2 is SVGAGI (reference sequence). This CDR3 comprises 13 residues. The chain's CDR3 is CASSYHVMDTQYF. CDR3 in DNA: TGTGCCAGCAGTTACCATGTAATGGATACGCAGTATTTT.

The chain carries TRBV29-1 and TRBJ1-2, with D unresolved. The CDR3 runs 12 residues. V was pared by 3 bases and J by 7 bases, with 12 bases between. CDR1 and CDR2 (germline): SQVTM, ANQGSEA. In DNA form, the CDR3 reads TGCAGCGTTGAGTACCTTTGGGGTGGCTACACCTTC. The encoded protein is CSVEYLWGGYTF.

J is TRBJ2-1 and V is TRBV20-1; 7 bases are shared with TRBD2. Trimming took 3 bases from V and 12 from J; bases not matched to a gene: 5. CDR3 length: 11 residues. Germline values: CDR1 DFQATT, CDR2 SNEGSKA (reference sequence). The CDR3 is CSASLPGGQFF. CDR3 nucleotides: TGCAGTGCTAGTCTTCCGGGAGGGCAGTTCTTC.

V and J are TRBV4-1 and TRBJ1-6; 7 bases agree with TRBD1. CDR3 size: 16 residues. Germline-derived CDR1 and CDR2 are MGHRA and YSYEKL. V was pared by 3 bases and J by 8 bases, with 10 bases of the junction left unmatched. The CDR3 DNA reads as TGCGCCAGCAGCCAGCTCAAGGGACAGCGGCATTCACCCCTCCACTTT. This gives the protein CASSQLKGQRHSPLHF.

V usage is TRBV7-2 and J usage is TRBJ1-4, with unresolved D. With 5 bases removed from V and 5 bases from J, the gap between germline ends came to 12 bases. CDR3 length equals 14 residues. CDR1 and CDR2 from the germline V gene are SGHTA and FQGNSA. The CDR3 loop reads CASSRGPNNEKLFF. The DNA of the CDR3 is TGTGCCAGCAGCCGCGGACCGAACAATGAAAAACTGTTTTTT.